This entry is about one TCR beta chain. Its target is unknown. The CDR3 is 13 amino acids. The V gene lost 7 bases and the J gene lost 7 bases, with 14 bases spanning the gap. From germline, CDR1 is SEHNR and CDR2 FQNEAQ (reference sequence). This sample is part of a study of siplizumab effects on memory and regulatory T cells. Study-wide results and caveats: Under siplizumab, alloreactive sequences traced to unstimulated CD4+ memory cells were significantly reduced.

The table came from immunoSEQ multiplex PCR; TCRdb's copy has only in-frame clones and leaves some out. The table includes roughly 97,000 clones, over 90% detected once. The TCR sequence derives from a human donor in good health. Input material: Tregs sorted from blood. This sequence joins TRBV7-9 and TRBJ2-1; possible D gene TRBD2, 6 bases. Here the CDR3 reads CASKGGNENEQFF. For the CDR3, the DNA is TGTGCCAGCAAAGGAGGGAACGAGAATGAGCAGTTCTTC.